The clone carrying this TCR beta chain came up a few times. The antigen is unknown. This entry belongs to a study of T cell responses to AZD1222 COVID-19 vaccine. Whole-study results and caveats: Along spike, vaccine-associated CD4 TCRs were found throughout, with dominance at 160-218 and 743-854. Donors skewed white British and female; clonal diversity was possibly underestimated. It was only after the peak T cell response that any repertoires were sampled.

TCRdb keeps only in-frame clones here, not all; method: immunoSEQ multiplex PCR. The table has about 96,000 clones, 89% seen once. The receptor was derived from an adult in good health. Material: peripheral blood, obtained on day 0 of AZD1222 vaccination.

CDR3 bases: TGCAGCGGGGGGACCGACTACACTGAAGCTTTCTTT. Its protein is CSGGTDYTEAFF. J is TRBJ1-1 and V is TRBV29-1; TRBD1 might be the D (5 bases). Germline V gives CDR1 SQVTM, CDR2 ANQGSEA. Trimming removed 7 bases from V and 3 bases from J, with 12 bases in between. The CDR3 length is 12 residues.